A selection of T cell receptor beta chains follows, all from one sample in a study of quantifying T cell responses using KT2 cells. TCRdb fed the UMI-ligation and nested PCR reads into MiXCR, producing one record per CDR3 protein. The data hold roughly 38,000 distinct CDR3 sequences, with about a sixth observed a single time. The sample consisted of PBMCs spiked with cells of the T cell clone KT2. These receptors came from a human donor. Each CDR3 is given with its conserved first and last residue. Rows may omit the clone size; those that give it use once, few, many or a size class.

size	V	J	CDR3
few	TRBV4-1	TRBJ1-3	CASAVRAAGNTIYF
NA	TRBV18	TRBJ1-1	CASSNRGDTEAFF
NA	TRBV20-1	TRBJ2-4	CSARGPGGGLDIQYF
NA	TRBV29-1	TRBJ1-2	CSVESGTNYGYTF
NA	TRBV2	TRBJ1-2	CASSEAPGVNYGYTF
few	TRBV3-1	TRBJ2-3	CASSPSSGGITQYF
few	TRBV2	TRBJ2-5	CASSVGVSGLETQYF
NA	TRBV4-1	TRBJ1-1	CASRVSLMGLDRGTEAFF
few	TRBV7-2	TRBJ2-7	CASSPTGTYAYEQYF
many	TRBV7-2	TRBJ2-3	CASSPTLSGPNTQYF
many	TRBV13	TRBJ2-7	CASSSKGLVYEQYF
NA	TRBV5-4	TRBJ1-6	CASSRETGAQTLHF
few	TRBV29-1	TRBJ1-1	CSVERRLNTEAFF
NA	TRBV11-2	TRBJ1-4	CASSLGGFDEKLFF
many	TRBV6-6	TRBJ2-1	CASSWSLGTGESSEQFF
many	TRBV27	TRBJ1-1	CASRAPGQGATEAFF
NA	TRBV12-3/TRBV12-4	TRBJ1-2	CASSQYRDHGYTF
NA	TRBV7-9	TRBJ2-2	CASSSVSGGLTGELFF
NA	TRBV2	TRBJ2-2	CASSGSGSTGELFF
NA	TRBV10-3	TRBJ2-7	CAISEREAKYEQYF
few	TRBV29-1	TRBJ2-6	CSARGARGANVLTF
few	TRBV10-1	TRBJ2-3	CASSASRDTQYF
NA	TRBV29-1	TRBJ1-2	CSARATTNEGYTF
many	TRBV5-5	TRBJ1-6	CASSLTRTGINSPLHF
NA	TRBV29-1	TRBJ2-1	CSVALVAGGVYNEQFF
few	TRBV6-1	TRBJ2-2	CASSDGGMTGELFF
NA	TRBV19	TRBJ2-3	CASSMRTSGRAGTDTQYF
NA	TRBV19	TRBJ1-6	CASRGAASSYNSPLHF
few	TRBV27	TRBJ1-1	CASSLYGQNTEAFF
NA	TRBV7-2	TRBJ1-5	CASSAWAGNQPQHF
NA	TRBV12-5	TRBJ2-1	CASGPSGTLPHNEQFF
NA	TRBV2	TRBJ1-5	CASSQPTSNQPQHF
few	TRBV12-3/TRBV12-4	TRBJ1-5	CASRPTGGSEQPQHF
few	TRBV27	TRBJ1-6	CASSWGQSSNSPLHF
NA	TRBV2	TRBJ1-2	CASTVLANYGYTF
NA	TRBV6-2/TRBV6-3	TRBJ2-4	CASSSPTGASGDIQYF
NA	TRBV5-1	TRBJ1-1	CASSLQGSHTEAFF
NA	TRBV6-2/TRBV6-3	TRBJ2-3	CASFLRGGDTDTQYF
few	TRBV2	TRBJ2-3	CASSEDGGAPSTDTQYF
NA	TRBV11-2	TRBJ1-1	CASSRHRGTGDPEAFF
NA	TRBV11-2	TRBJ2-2	CASSLIGGNTGELFF
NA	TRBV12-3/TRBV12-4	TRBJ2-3	CASRPGTGNTDTQYF
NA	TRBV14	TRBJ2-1	CASSQEAKTGKGAGRAINEQFF
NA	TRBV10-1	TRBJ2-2	CASSESRSFDTGELFF
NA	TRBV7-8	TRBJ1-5	CASSNRGDNQPQHF
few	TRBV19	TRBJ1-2	CASTTDGTIRYGYTF
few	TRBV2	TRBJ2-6	CASRVSGANVLTF
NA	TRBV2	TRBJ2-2	CASSEGTSGGTGELFF
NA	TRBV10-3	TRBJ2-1	CAISEAVSRYNEQFF
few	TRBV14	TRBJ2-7	CASSQSLSYEQYF
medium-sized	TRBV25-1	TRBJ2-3	CASMGRVGTDTQYF
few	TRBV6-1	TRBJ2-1	CASSLTDGPYNEQFF
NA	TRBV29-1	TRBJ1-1	CSARQGAGNTEAFF